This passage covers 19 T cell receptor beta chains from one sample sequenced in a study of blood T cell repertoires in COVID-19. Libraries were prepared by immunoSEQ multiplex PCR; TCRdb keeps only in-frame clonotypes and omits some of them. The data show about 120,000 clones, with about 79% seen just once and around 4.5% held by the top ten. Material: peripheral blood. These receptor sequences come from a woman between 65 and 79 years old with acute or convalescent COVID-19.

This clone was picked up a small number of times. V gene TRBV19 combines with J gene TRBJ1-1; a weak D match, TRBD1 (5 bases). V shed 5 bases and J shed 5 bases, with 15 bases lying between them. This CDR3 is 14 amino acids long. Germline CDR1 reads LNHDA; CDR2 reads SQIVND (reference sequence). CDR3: CASSPPGRWTEAFF. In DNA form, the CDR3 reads TGTGCCAGTAGTCCCCCAGGGAGGTGGACTGAAGCTTTCTTT.

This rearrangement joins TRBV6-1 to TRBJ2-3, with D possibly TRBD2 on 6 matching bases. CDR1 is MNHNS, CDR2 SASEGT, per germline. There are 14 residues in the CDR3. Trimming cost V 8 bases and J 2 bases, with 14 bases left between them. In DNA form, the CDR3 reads TGTGCCAGCGCTCGGGGGACCACCACAGATACGCAGTATTTT. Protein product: CASARGTTTDTQYF.

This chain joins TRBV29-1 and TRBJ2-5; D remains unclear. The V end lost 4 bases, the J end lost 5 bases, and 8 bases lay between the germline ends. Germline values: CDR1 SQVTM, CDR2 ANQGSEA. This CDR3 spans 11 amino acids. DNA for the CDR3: TGCAGCGTTGGTTACCGGGAGACCCAGTACTTC. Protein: CSVGYRETQYF.

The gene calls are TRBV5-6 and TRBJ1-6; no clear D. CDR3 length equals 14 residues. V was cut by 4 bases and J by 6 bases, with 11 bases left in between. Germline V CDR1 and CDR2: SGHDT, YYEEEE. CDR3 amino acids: CASSGVGLNSPLHF. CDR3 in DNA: TGTGCCAGCAGCGGAGTTGGTCTTAATTCACCCCTCCACTTT.

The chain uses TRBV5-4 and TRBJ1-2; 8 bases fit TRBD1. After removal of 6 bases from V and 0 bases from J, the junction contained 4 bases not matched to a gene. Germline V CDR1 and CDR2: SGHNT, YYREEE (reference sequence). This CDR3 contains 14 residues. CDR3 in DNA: TGTGCCAGCAATTACAGGGGGACTAACTATGGCTACACCTTC. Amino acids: CASNYRGTNYGYTF.

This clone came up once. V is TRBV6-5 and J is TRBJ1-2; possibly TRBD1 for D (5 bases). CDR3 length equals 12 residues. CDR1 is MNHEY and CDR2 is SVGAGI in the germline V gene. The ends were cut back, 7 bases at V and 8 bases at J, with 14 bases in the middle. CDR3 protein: CASKEGTGGYTF. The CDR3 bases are TGTGCCAGCAAGGAGGGGACGGGAGGCTACACCTTC.

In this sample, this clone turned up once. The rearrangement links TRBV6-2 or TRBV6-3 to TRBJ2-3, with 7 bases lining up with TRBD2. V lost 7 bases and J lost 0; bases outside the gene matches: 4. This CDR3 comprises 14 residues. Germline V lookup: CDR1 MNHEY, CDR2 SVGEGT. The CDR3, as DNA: TGTGCCAGCACCCCTAGCGGCAGCACAGATACGCAGTATTTT. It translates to CASTPSGSTDTQYF.

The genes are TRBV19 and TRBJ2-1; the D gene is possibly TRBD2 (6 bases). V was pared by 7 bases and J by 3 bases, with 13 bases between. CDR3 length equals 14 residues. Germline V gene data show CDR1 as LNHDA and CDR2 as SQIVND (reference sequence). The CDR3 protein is CASTKTRNYNEQFF. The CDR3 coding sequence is TGTGCCAGTACTAAGACTAGAAACTACAATGAGCAGTTCTTC.

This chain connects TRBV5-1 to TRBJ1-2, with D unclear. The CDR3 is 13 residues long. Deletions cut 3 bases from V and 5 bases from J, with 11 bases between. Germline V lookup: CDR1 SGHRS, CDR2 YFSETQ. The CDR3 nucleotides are TGCGCCAGCAGCTCGTTCGGGGATTATGGCTACACCTTC. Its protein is CASSSFGDYGYTF.

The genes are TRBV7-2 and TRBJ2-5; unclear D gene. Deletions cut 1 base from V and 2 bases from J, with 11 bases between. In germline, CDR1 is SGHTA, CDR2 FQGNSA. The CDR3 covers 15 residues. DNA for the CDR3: TGTGCCAGCAGCTTAGTTCGCACAGCACAAGAGACCCAGTACTTC. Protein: CASSLVRTAQETQYF.

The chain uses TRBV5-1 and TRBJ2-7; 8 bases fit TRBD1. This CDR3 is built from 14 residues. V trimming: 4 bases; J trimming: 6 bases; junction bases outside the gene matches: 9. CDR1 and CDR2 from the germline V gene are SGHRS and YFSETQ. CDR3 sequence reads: CASSPGQERGEQYF. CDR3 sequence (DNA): TGCGCCAGCAGCCCGGGACAGGAGCGCGGCGAGCAGTACTTC.

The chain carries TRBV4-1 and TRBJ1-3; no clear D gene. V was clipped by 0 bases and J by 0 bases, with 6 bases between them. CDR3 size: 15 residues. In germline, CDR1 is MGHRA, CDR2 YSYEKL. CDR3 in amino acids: CASSQDLFSGNTIYF. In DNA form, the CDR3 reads TGCGCCAGCAGCCAAGATCTGTTCTCTGGAAACACCATATATTTT.

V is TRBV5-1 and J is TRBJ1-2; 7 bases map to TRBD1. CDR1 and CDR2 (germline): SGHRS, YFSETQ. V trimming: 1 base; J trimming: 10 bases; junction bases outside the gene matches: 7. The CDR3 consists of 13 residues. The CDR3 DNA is TGCGCCAGCAGCTTGTCGACAGGGATGGACTACACCTTC. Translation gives CASSLSTGMDYTF.

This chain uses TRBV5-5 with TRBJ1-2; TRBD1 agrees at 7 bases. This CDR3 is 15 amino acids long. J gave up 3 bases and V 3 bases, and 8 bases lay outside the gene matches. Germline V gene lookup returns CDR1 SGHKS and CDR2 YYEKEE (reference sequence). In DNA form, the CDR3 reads TGTGCCAGCAGCTCAACACAGGGGTGGCACTATGGCTACACCTTC. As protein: CASSSTQGWHYGYTF.

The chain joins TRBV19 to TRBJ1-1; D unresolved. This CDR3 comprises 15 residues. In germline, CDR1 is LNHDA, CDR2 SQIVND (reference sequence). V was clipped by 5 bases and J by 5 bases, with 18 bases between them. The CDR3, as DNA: TGTGCCAGTAGTCCTGCGGCTCGGTTAAGGACTGAAGCTTTCTTT. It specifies CASSPAARLRTEAFF.

The CDR3 region is CASNRDSIDEQFF. In nucleotides, the CDR3 is TGTGCCTCGAACCGGGACAGTATCGATGAGCAGTTCTTC. V and J are TRBV18 and TRBJ2-1, with 7 nucleotides matching TRBD1. CDR1 is KGHSH and CDR2 is LQKENI in the germline V gene. CDR3 length: 13 amino acids. J gave up 8 bases and V 11 bases, and 12 bases lay outside the gene matches. Combining the CDR3 with reference TRBV18 and TRBJ2-1 gives the whole variable domain NAGVMQNPRHLVRRRGQEARLRCSPMKGHSHVYWYRQLPEEGLKFMVYLQKENIIDESGMPKERFSAEFPKEGPSILRIQQVVRGDSAAYFCASNRDSIDEQFFGPGTRLTVL.

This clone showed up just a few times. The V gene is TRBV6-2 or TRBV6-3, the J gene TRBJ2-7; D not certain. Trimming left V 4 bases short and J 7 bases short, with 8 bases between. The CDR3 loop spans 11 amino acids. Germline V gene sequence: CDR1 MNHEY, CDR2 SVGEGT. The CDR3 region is CASSFLLEQYF. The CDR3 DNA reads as TGTGCCAGCAGTTTCCTTCTGGAGCAGTACTTC.

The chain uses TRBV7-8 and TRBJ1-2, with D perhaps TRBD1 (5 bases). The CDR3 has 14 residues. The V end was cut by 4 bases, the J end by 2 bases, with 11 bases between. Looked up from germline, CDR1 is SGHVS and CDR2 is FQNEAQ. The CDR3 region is CASSSEAGNYGYTF. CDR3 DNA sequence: TGTGCCAGCAGCTCAGAGGCAGGGAACTATGGCTACACCTTC.

CDR3 sequence: CASSEASGQETQYF. In nucleotides, the CDR3 is TGCGCCAGCAGTGAGGCTAGCGGGCAAGAGACCCAGTACTTC. This chain connects TRBV10-1 to TRBJ2-5; 8 nucleotides line up with TRBD2. V lost 2 bases to trimming and J lost 2 bases; unmatched junction nucleotides: 1. Germline V gives CDR1 WNHNN, CDR2 SYGVQD (reference sequence). The CDR3 consists of 14 residues.